This paragraph reports one T cell receptor beta chain. This record belongs to a study of blood T cell repertoires in COVID-19. Study information: Samples came from the United States, Italy and Spain, spanning acute and convalescent COVID-19. Sample material is recorded as cDNA or gDNA derived from T cells, B-cell-depleted T cells, or PBMCs.

The authors' processing: Amplification of reference gene primers was used by the study to estimate nucleated cell counts. Method: immunoSEQ multiplex PCR; TCRdb's copy keeps in-frame clones and lacks some. D and trimming were read from the DNA, whereas the V and J calls and clone size are those reported in that table. The repertoire holds 52,000 or so clones, with 90% to 95% as singletons. Germline values: CDR1 SNHLY, CDR2 FYNNEI. This CDR3 is 14 amino acids long. Germline trimming cut 6 bases from V and 4 bases from J; bases unmatched to any gene: 6. The receptor's source is a man aged 50 to 59 with acute or convalescent COVID-19. Sample: peripheral blood. The chain joins TRBV2 to TRBJ1-1, with 9 bases matching TRBD1. CDR3 loop: CASREQGAPTEAFF. In DNA form, the CDR3 reads TGTGCCAGCAGGGAACAGGGGGCTCCCACTGAAGCTTTCTTT.